The entry below describes one TCR beta chain. There is no known antigen for this receptor. Base qualities were left out, and no much larger clone turns up one base away. The sample belongs to a study of blood T cell repertoires in COVID-19 (TCRdb year 2020). With respect to the entire study: Collaborator samples came from the United States, Italy and Spain and covered acute and convalescent phases of COVID-19. The prospective study material was composed of cDNA or gDNA derived from T cells, B-cell-depleted T cells, or PBMCs. Deeply sampled blood TCRbeta repertoires from subjects exposed to, actively infected with, or recovered from COVID-19 were included in the dataset. A freely available public database, intended as a resource for researchers studying the immune response to SARS-CoV-2, is where the repertoires were released. The samples were drawn from the first 160 participants of the ongoing ImmuneRACE study and from some 1,300 subjects provided by 6 global collaborators. A de-identified subject ID, COVID-19 status, age in years and sex were almost always included in the sample metadata. Where available, HLA class I and class II types were obtained from metadata supplied by the sample provider rather than from assay-based typing. Overall study outcomes, separate from this receptor: The amount of clinical and demographic metadata varied by source and participant and was provided uncurated.

The collaborating institutions used their own protocols to collect whole blood in K2EDTA tubes. For TCRbeta analysis, collaborators shipped samples in one of three forms: frozen whole blood, isolated PBMCs, or DNA extracted from either of those sample types. The immunoSEQ Assay, a bias-controlled multiplex PCR, was used to amplify TCRbeta CDR3 regions from genomic DNA. Regarding the original processing steps: Within the assay, amplification of reference gene primers was used to estimate how many nucleated cells each sample contained. To quantify the absolute abundance of each unique TCRbeta CDR3 rearrangement, sequence reads were collapsed and filtered. For each sample, productive Simpson clonality was calculated as the square root of Simpson's diversity index over productive rearrangements. TCRdb took over this immuneACCESS table, retaining in-frame rearrangements with V and J assigned. Such tables are incomplete; in checked studies, under half of the missing clones stem from an unresolved V gene, and the remainder is unexplained. V and J calls and clone size come straight from that table; D and trimming were deduced from the DNA. This sample has about 240,000 clones in its table, and 86% of those were observed once. Under 6.5% of the sample is in the top ten clones.

As encoded in the germline V gene, CDR1 is MDHEN while CDR2 is SYDVKM. V gives up 6 bases and J gives up 8 bases, and the segment between their germline ends measures 13 bases. The CDR3 holds 12 amino acids from the cysteine to the phenylalanine. Just the 36-base CDR3 DNA is kept, in frame starting at base 1. The sample was peripheral blood. The receptor's source is a man in his 60s with acute or convalescent COVID-19. This chain joins TRBV28 to TRBJ1-2, with the identity of the D gene unclear. The CDR3 amino acid sequence is: CASSPSRLGYTF. The nucleotide sequence reads TGTGCCAGCAGCCCATCCCGGTTGGGCTACACCTTC.